Following are 10 T cell receptor beta chains from one sample sequenced in a study of PD-1 blockade in classical Hodgkin lymphoma. Every patient was affected by relapse after autologous stem cell transplantation, while exposure to brentuximab vedotin was not uniform. Magnetic negative selection of thawed PBMCs yielded the CD8+ T cells. Only in-frame clones appear in the TCRdb table, and some are missing; sequencing was by immunoSEQ multiplex PCR. The sample has 3,000 or so clones; 50% to 70% are singletons. The sequenced sample was CD8+ T cells from blood, obtained at baseline. The origin of the receptors is a human donor with classical Hodgkin lymphoma.

This chain links TRBV7-8 with TRBJ2-2; 9 nucleotides agree with TRBD1. The CDR3 consists of 15 residues. Germline lookup yields CDR1 SGHVS and CDR2 FQNEAQ. Losses at the gene ends were 6 bases for V and 4 bases for J; bases not matched to a gene: 6. The CDR3 loop reads CASRGGTGSTGELFF. In nucleotides, the CDR3 is TGTGCCAGCAGGGGTGGGACAGGGAGCACCGGGGAGCTGTTTTTT.

The gene calls are TRBV7-9 and TRBJ1-4, with D perhaps TRBD1 (5 bases). V lost 8 bases to trimming and J lost 0 bases, with 7 bases between them. The CDR3 has 13 residues. Germline V lookup: CDR1 SEHNR, CDR2 FQNEAQ (reference sequence). The CDR3 loop reads CASWTTTNEKLFF. The CDR3 DNA reads as TGTGCCAGCTGGACAACAACTAATGAAAAACTGTTTTTT. Full variable domain (missing parts from reference TRBV7-9 and TRBJ1-4): DTGVSQNPRHKITKRGQNVTFRCDPISEHNRLYWYRQTLGQGPEFLTYFQNEAQLEKSRLLSDRFSAERPKGSFSTLEIQRTEQGDSAMYLCASWTTTNEKLFFGSGTQLSVL.

This chain uses TRBV6-1 with TRBJ1-6; the D gene is possibly TRBD1 (5 bases). Trimming removed 8 bases at V and 10 bases at J, with 18 bases between. The CDR3 has 14 residues. From germline, CDR1 is MNHNS and CDR2 SASEGT. The CDR3 bases are TGTGCCAGCTTCTCCGGGACTTGGGGATCACCCCTCCACTTT. Translated, it gives CASFSGTWGSPLHF.

This chain links TRBV7-9 with TRBJ2-6, with 9 bases that match TRBD1. Per germline, CDR1 SEHNR and CDR2 FQNEAQ (reference sequence). This CDR3 is 17 amino acids long. V lost 3 bases to trimming and J lost 0 bases; unmatched junction nucleotides: 3. CDR3 bases: TGTGCCAGCAGCTTGGGACAGGGATTCTCTGGGGCCAACGTCCTGACTTTC. This gives the protein CASSLGQGFSGANVLTF.

V usage is TRBV28 and J usage is TRBJ1-2; the D is unclear. Germline V CDR1 and CDR2: MDHEN, SYDVKM. The CDR3 length is 11 residues. Trimming cost V 5 bases and J 3 bases, with 4 bases left between them. The CDR3 DNA reads TGTGCCAGCAGTCGTTACTATGGCTACACCTTC. Protein sequence: CASSRYYGYTF.

The J gene is TRBJ1-4, the V gene TRBV18, with D maybe TRBD1 (6 bases). Germline CDR1 KGHSH, CDR2 LQKENI. The CDR3 runs to 15 residues. V was cut by 6 bases and J by 5 bases, with 16 bases left in between. The CDR3 region has the DNA TGTGCCAGCTCCCCGGACAGCTTCAAAAATGAAAAACTGTTTTTT. Translated, it gives CASSPDSFKNEKLFF.

A few counts support this clone. The chain combines TRBV11-2 with TRBJ2-7, with D possibly matching TRBD1 (6 bases). Trimming stripped 4 bases from V and 2 bases from J, with 12 bases between. Germline-derived CDR1 and CDR2 are SGHAT and FQNNGV. The CDR3 has 14 amino acids. The CDR3 DNA is TGTGCCAGCAGCTCCCCGGGACAACCCTACGAGCAGTACTTC. Protein product: CASSSPGQPYEQYF.

The chain has TRBV7-9 and TRBJ1-5; no firm D call. The CDR3 consists of 15 residues. Per germline, CDR1 SEHNR and CDR2 FQNEAQ (reference sequence). V gave up 5 bases and J gave up 0 bases, with 11 bases separating them. CDR3 DNA sequence: TGTGCCAGCAGCACCGGGAGGTATAGCAATCAGCCCCAGCATTTT. It codes for CASSTGRYSNQPQHF.

This chain connects TRBV29-1 to TRBJ2-7; D is unresolved. Looked up from germline, CDR1 is SQVTM and CDR2 is ANQGSEA. Trimming took off 0 bases at V and 4 bases at J, with 7 bases between the two ends. This CDR3 is 12 amino acids long. This CDR3 reads CSVEEGRYEQYF. The CDR3, as DNA: TGCAGCGTTGAAGAAGGGCGGTACGAGCAGTACTTC.

This chain joins TRBV5-6 and TRBJ2-3; D gene ambiguous. Germline V gene data show CDR1 as SGHDT and CDR2 as YYEEEE. This CDR3 has 14 residues. V was cut by 7 bases and J by 1 base, with 13 bases left in between. This chain's CDR3 is CASRKGGRTDTQYF. CDR3 bases: TGTGCCAGCCGGAAAGGCGGTCGCACAGATACGCAGTATTTT.